Sequencing of this TCR beta chain was carried out in a study of T cells in Graves' hyperthyroidism and ophthalmopathy. Study results and limitations: A model built on 13 V-J features separated ophthalmopathy from stable hyperthyroidism.

This CDR3 spans 15 amino acids. Trimming at V came to 4 bases and at J to 2 bases, leaving 5 bases not matched to a gene. CDR1 and CDR2 (germline): SGHNT, YYREEE (reference sequence). At least ten counts were recorded for this clonotype. The target antigen is unknown. Ophthalmopathy cases met thresholds of Clinical Activity Score at least 3, NOSPECS grade at least 4 and duration under 3 months. PBMCs came from more than 8.5 ml fresh peripheral blood. TCR beta CDR3 region amplification was performed from RNA transcripts. HTBI primers drove first-round RT-PCR of the TCR CDR3. Using its own MiXCR run on the multiplex PCR reads, TCRdb lists one record per CDR3 protein. The profile shows about 410,000 distinct CDR3 sequences, around 15% of them singletons.

The rearrangement links TRBV5-4 to TRBJ2-3, with TRBD2 matching over 9 bases. The sample taken for sequencing was blood. This receptor was obtained from a man aged 18 to 30 with Graves' ophthalmopathy. The CDR3: CASSTLAGHTDTQYF. The CDR3 nucleotides read TGTGCCAGCAGCACTCTAGCGGGACACACAGATACGCAGTATTTT.